The 20 T cell receptor beta chains listed next were all sequenced from one sample in a study of cytomegalovirus exposure and HLA in healthy donors. The PCR made use of 60 Vbeta and 13 Jbeta primers. Only in-frame clones appear in the TCRdb table, and some are missing; sequencing was by immunoSEQ multiplex PCR. Of about 190,000 clones in the sample, approximately 70% are singletons; the top ten hold 2.5% to 3.5%. The specimen was PBMCs. These receptors were taken from a woman in her twenties or thirties in good health and CMV-seropositive.

The chain's CDR3 is CASSMLAGVDNEQFF. CDR3 nucleotide sequence: TGTGCCAGTAGTATGCTAGCGGGAGTGGACAATGAGCAGTTCTTC. The V gene is TRBV19, the J gene TRBJ2-1; 10 nucleotides align to TRBD2. V dropped 3 bases and J dropped 5; count of bases not matched to a gene: 4. There are 15 residues in the CDR3. The V gene's germline CDR1 is LNHDA and CDR2 SQIVND (reference sequence).

This clone was picked up a small number of times. The chain has TRBV15 and TRBJ1-1; the match to TRBD1 covers 8 bases. Germline loops: CDR1 LNHNV, CDR2 YYDKDF (reference sequence). After removal of 3 bases from V and 1 base from J, the junction contained 10 bases not matched to a gene. The CDR3 covers 17 residues. CDR3 region: CATSSAPRQGRNTEAFF. In nucleotides, the CDR3 is TGTGCCACCAGCAGTGCCCCCCGACAGGGGCGGAACACTGAAGCTTTCTTT.

This clone was detected only a few times. The genes are TRBV28 and TRBJ2-7, with 8 bases identical to TRBD2. Per the germline V gene, CDR1 is MDHEN and CDR2 is SYDVKM. This CDR3 is 13 amino acids long. V dropped 10 bases and J dropped 3; count of bases not matched to a gene: 8. The CDR3 DNA reads as TGTGCCATCCTGTCGGGACTAGGCTACGAGCAGTACTTC. Protein sequence: CAILSGLGYEQYF.

This chain connects TRBV4-2 to TRBJ2-7; perhaps TRBD2 as D (5 bases). This CDR3 spans 16 amino acids. Per germline, CDR1 LGHNA and CDR2 YNFKEQ. Trimming stripped 0 bases from V and 5 bases from J, with 17 bases between. The CDR3 is CASSQDPPSLSNEQYF. For the CDR3, the DNA is TGTGCCAGCAGCCAAGATCCCCCTAGCCTTTCTAACGAGCAGTACTTC.

This clone came up a few times. The gene calls are TRBV6-6 and TRBJ1-2; 8 bases map to TRBD1. This CDR3 region has 14 residues. Germline V CDR1 and CDR2: MNHNY, SVGAGI (reference sequence). Trimming cost V 2 bases and J 4 bases; bases outside gene matches: 3. The CDR3 region is CASSYRGTGYGYTF. Written as DNA, the CDR3 is TGTGCCAGCAGTTACAGAGGGACAGGCTATGGCTACACCTTC.

The rearrangement uses TRBV7-9 and TRBJ1-4; D may be TRBD1 (5 bases). The CDR3 sequence is 15 residues long. V lost 1 base, J lost 7 bases, and 13 bases lay in between. Germline lookup yields CDR1 SEHNR and CDR2 FQNEAQ (reference sequence). This chain's CDR3 is CASSLVGVDVEKLFF. The CDR3 region has the DNA TGTGCCAGCAGCTTAGTAGGGGTTGACGTTGAAAAACTGTTTTTT.

This clone appeared once. J is TRBJ2-7 and V is TRBV5-4, with TRBD2 matching 11 bases. The germline V gene encodes CDR1 SGHNT and CDR2 YYREEE (reference sequence). The CDR3 runs 15 residues. V lost 4 bases to trimming and J lost 4 bases; unmatched junction nucleotides: 7. CDR3 amino acids: CASSKKTSGIYEQYF. The CDR3 DNA follows: TGTGCCAGCAGCAAAAAGACTAGCGGGATATACGAGCAGTACTTC.

This chain uses TRBV6-1 with TRBJ2-7, with TRBD2 matching 12 bases. The CDR3 length is 17 residues. Germline CDR1 reads MNHNS; CDR2 reads SASEGT. With V trimmed by 1 base and J by 2 bases, 6 bases remained unmatched. CDR3 residues: CASSEDPLAGGPYEQYF. DNA of the CDR3: TGTGCCAGCAGTGAAGACCCCCTAGCGGGAGGGCCCTACGAGCAGTACTTC.

The gene calls are TRBV27 and TRBJ2-5; D unclear. The CDR3 covers 14 residues. Germline values: CDR1 MNHEY, CDR2 SMNVEV (reference sequence). Trimming removed 3 bases from V and 1 base from J, with 9 bases in between. CDR3 sequence: CASSFLRSQETQYF. The CDR3 region has the DNA TGTGCCAGCAGTTTTCTTCGTTCCCAAGAGACCCAGTACTTC.

This sequence joins TRBV19 and TRBJ2-3; no firm D call. This CDR3 spans 15 amino acids. The V gene's germline CDR1 is LNHDA and CDR2 SQIVND (reference sequence). Trimming cost V 2 bases and J 0 bases, with 9 bases left between them. CDR3 residues: CASSIFAFSTDTQYF. The CDR3 DNA sequence: TGTGCCAGTAGTATATTTGCGTTTAGCACAGATACGCAGTATTTT. The variable domain in full, completed from reference TRBV19 and TRBJ2-3, reads DGGITQSPKYLFRKEGQNVTLSCEQNLNHDAMYWYRQDPGQGLRLIYYSQIVNDFQKGDIAEGYSVSREKKESFPLTVTSAQKNPTAFYLCASSIFAFSTDTQYFGPGTRLTVL.

V is TRBV5-1 and J is TRBJ1-5, with D maybe TRBD1 (6 bases). V lost 1 base to trimming and J lost 4 bases, with 18 bases between them. CDR1 SGHRS and CDR2 YFSETQ come from the germline V gene. CDR3 length equals 17 residues. The CDR3 here is CASSLRALTGRNQPQHF. DNA of the CDR3: TGCGCCAGCAGCTTGCGGGCTCTGACAGGCCGGAATCAGCCCCAGCATTTT.

The rearrangement links TRBV6-1 to TRBJ2-1; D is possibly TRBD1 (6 bases). This CDR3 is built from 13 residues. Germline loops: CDR1 MNHNS, CDR2 SASEGT. V was cut by 5 bases and J by 7 bases, with 12 bases left in between. Here the CDR3 reads CASSWGLGNEQFF. CDR3 nucleotide sequence: TGTGCCAGCAGTTGGGGGCTAGGAAATGAGCAGTTCTTC.

The chain employs TRBV6-1 and TRBJ2-1; D gene ambiguous. The length of the CDR3 is 14 residues. The ends were cut back, 1 base at V and 8 bases at J, with 12 bases in the middle. Per germline, CDR1 MNHNS and CDR2 SASEGT. The CDR3 sequence: CASSEEEEIHEQFF. The CDR3, as DNA: TGTGCCAGCAGTGAAGAAGAAGAGATCCATGAGCAGTTCTTC.

This chain connects TRBV28 to TRBJ2-7; a possible D gene is TRBD2 (6 bases). The CDR3 extends over 12 amino acids. Trimming removed 7 bases from V and 3 bases from J, with 10 bases in between. Germline V gene sequence: CDR1 MDHEN, CDR2 SYDVKM. CDR3 protein: CASTGTGYEQYF. For the CDR3, the DNA is TGTGCCAGCACCGGGACTGGCTACGAGCAGTACTTC.

The chain recombines TRBV5-4 with TRBJ2-5, with D possibly matching TRBD1 (5 bases). Germline V lookup: CDR1 SGHNT, CDR2 YYREEE (reference sequence). This CDR3 has 15 amino acids. V was cut by 0 bases and J by 4 bases, with 13 bases left in between. CDR3 bases: TGTGCCAGCAGCTTGGAACCTCTAGGGGTAGAGACCCAGTACTTC. Translation: CASSLEPLGVETQYF.

The rearrangement links TRBV6-1 to TRBJ2-7; 7 bases align to TRBD1. V shed 8 bases, J shed 9 bases, and the junction held 7 bases outside the gene matches. From germline, CDR1 is MNHNS and CDR2 SASEGT. This CDR3 region has 11 residues. In DNA, the CDR3 is TGTGCCAGCCGACAGGGAATGGGGCAGTACTTC. Translation gives CASRQGMGQYF.

The chain links TRBV14 to TRBJ2-7, with D possibly TRBD1 on 5 matching bases. This CDR3 spans 14 amino acids. CDR1 and CDR2 (germline): SGHDN, FVKESK. Trimming left V 0 bases short and J 3 bases short, with 9 bases between. The CDR3 DNA follows: TGTGCCAGCAGCCAAGATTGGACAAACTACGAGCAGTACTTC. Translated: CASSQDWTNYEQYF.

This chain joins TRBV5-4 and TRBJ2-1; 10 bases align to TRBD2. Unmatched junction bases numbered 18, after V lost 6 bases and J lost 9 bases. This CDR3 contains 17 residues. The germline V gene encodes CDR1 SGHNT and CDR2 YYREEE (reference sequence). The CDR3 sequence is CASTPTPHLAGELEQFF. CDR3 sequence (DNA): TGTGCCAGCACCCCCACGCCGCATCTAGCGGGAGAGCTTGAGCAGTTCTTC.

The chain employs TRBV7-2 and TRBJ1-4, with D perhaps TRBD1 (6 bases). CDR3 size: 16 residues. Per germline, CDR1 SGHTA and CDR2 FQGNSA. Trimming removed 2 bases at V and 1 base at J, with 11 bases between. CDR3 residues: CASSLTGTLTNEKLFF. The CDR3 coding sequence is TGTGCCAGCAGCTTAACAGGGACGTTAACTAATGAAAAACTGTTTTTT.

This chain connects TRBV5-4 to TRBJ2-7; the D is unclear. Trimming left V 2 bases short and J 4 bases short, with 7 bases between. The CDR3 sequence is 12 residues long. From germline, CDR1 is SGHNT and CDR2 YYREEE (reference sequence). The CDR3 nucleotides read TGTGCCAGCAGCTTTTCGAGGTACGAGCAGTACTTC. Translating it yields CASSFSRYEQYF. The full variable domain, with the rest looked up from reference TRBV5-4 and TRBJ2-7, is ETGVTQSPTHLIKTRGQQVTLRCSSQSGHNTVSWYQQALGQGPQFIFQYYREEENGRGNFPPRFSGLQFPNYSSELNVNALELDDSALYLCASSFSRYEQYFGPGTRLTVT.